The clone carrying this T cell receptor (beta chain) has more than one count but fewer than ten. This sample is part of a study of blood T cell repertoires in COVID-19. Across the whole study: Sites in the United States, Italy and Spain provided acute and convalescent COVID-19 samples.

Sequencing was performed with immunoSEQ multiplex PCR; in TCRdb, only in-frame clones are kept and a portion is missing. The sample includes about 130,000 clones, around four fifths seen only once; the top ten take roughly 5%. Germline V gives CDR1 SGHVS, CDR2 FQNEAQ. V trimming: 5 bases; J trimming: 1 base; junction bases outside the gene matches: 3. The CDR3 sequence is 15 residues long. The chain couples TRBV7-8 to TRBJ2-2, with TRBD2 matching over 8 bases. The receptor's source is a man aged 60 to 69 with acute or convalescent COVID-19. Sequenced sample: peripheral blood. Here the CDR3 DNA reads TGTGCCAGCAGCCGAAGCGGGGGGAACACCGGGGAGCTGTTTTTT. This gives the protein CASSRSGGNTGELFF. The full variable domain, completed using reference TRBV7-8 and TRBJ2-2, is GAGVSQSPRYKVAKRGQDVALRCDPISGHVSLFWYQQALGQGPEFLTYFQNEAQLDKSGLPSDRFFAERPEGSVSTLKIQRTQQEDSAVYLCASSRSGGNTGELFFGEGSRLTVL.